This TCR beta chain was sequenced in a study of T-cell reconstitution after alpha-beta-depleted transplantation in children. Unique molecular identifiers featured in how the TCRbeta library was prepared. Each CDR3 protein gets one entry after TCRdb re-called the PCR reads with MiXCR. The repertoire holds 330,000 or so distinct CDR3 sequences, with around a tenth as singletons. The CDR3 is made up of 14 amino acids. Germline-derived CDR1 and CDR2 are DFQATT and SNEGSKA (reference sequence). The V end lost 3 bases, the J end lost 0 bases, and 9 bases lay between the germline ends. The sample holds a few counts of this clonotype.

This TCR was recovered from a human donor who donated a stem cell graft to a child with acute lymphoblastic leukemia. This chain joins TRBV20-1 and TRBJ2-1; no clear D gene. The input for sequencing was PBMCs from the stem cell graft donor, taken from the stem cell graft. The CDR3 bases are TGCAGTGCTAGGGCGTTGGGCTCCTACAATGAGCAGTTCTTC. Amino acids: CSARALGSYNEQFF.